The sequence of this T cell receptor beta chain was determined in a study of T cell responses to AZD1222 COVID-19 vaccine. Study-wide findings and caveats: Seropositive AZD1222 recipients at baseline numbered only five or six. The sample set comprised mostly white British donors with more females, and clonal diversity was possibly underestimated. Unmutated variant regions are reportedly the target of nearly half of TCRs that are spike-specific.

A note on this clone: Its specificity is unknown.

Pooling of second doses given at about 4 or about 12 weeks was done. TCRdb's copy holds only in-frame clones and misses some; the assay was immunoSEQ multiplex PCR. The repertoire holds more than 110,000 clones, with about 90% as singletons. The CDR3 spans 14 residues. The germline V gene has CDR1 SSHAT and CDR2 FNYEAQ (reference sequence). The germline V and J ends were trimmed by 11 bases and 0 bases, with 14 bases remaining between them. The rearrangement joins TRBV7-7 to TRBJ2-1; D remains unclear. This TCR was recovered from an adult who received the AZD1222 COVID-19 vaccine. The source was peripheral blood, collected 28 days after the second AZD1222 dose. The CDR3 protein is CACDPPSSYNEQFF. DNA for the CDR3: TGTGCCTGCGACCCGCCGAGCTCCTACAATGAGCAGTTCTTC.